This paragraph reports one T cell receptor beta chain. The antigen remains unidentified. This CDR3 is 15 amino acids long. The V end lost 4 bases, the J end lost 2 bases, and 15 bases lay between the germline ends. CDR1 SGHDT and CDR2 YYEEEE come from the germline V gene. The data were obtained in a study of PD-1 blockade in classical Hodgkin lymphoma. General study points: In newly diagnosed patients, baseline TCR diversity was reportedly below that of healthy donors.

The data were produced by immunoSEQ multiplex PCR, yet TCRdb's version contains in-frame clones alone and is incomplete. The table shows some 16,000 clones, with approximately 69% occurring only once. After autologous stem cell transplantation all patients relapsed, and prior brentuximab vedotin exposure differed between cohorts. This material consisted of peripheral blood mononuclear cells (PBMCs), taken before the second cycle of nivolumab. The chain uses TRBV5-6 and TRBJ2-5; no firm D call. The source is a human donor with classical Hodgkin lymphoma. DNA for the CDR3: TGTGCCAGCAGCCCGACACTGGCCGGGCAAGAGACCCAGTACTTC. Protein: CASSPTLAGQETQYF. Using reference TRBV5-6 and TRBJ2-5 for the parts outside the CDR3, the full variable domain is DAGVTQSPTHLIKTRGQQVTLRCSPKSGHDTVSWYQQALGQGPQFIFQYYEEEERQRGNFPDRFSGHQFPNYSSELNVNALLLGDSALYLCASSPTLAGQETQYFGPGTRLLVL.